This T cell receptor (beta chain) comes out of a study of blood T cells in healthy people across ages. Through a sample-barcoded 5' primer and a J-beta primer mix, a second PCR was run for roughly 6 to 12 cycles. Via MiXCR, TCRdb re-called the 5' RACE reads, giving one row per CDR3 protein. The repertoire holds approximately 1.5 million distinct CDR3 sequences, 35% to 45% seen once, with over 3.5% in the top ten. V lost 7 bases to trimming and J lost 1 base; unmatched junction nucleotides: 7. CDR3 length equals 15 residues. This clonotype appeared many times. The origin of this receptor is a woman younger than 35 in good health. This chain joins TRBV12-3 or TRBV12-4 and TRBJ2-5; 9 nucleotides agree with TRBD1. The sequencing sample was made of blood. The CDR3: CASTFWDRAQETQYF. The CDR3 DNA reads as TGTGCCAGCACCTTCTGGGACAGGGCCCAAGAGACCCAGTACTTC.